This T cell receptor beta chain was identified in a study of blood T cell repertoires in COVID-19 (dated by TCRdb to about 2020). About the full investigation: Collaborator samples came from the United States, Italy and Spain and covered acute and convalescent phases of COVID-19. The material from the prospective study consisted of cDNA or gDNA derived from T cells, B-cell-depleted T cells, or PBMCs. The dataset comprised deeply sampled blood TCRbeta repertoires from subjects exposed to, actively infected with, or recovered from COVID-19. The repertoires were released in a freely available public database intended as a resource for research on the immune response to SARS-CoV-2. Samples came from the ongoing ImmuneRACE study (first 160 participants) plus 1,254 subjects from 6 global collaborators. Nearly every sample came with metadata listing a de-identified subject ID, COVID-19 status, age in years and sex. Where available, HLA class I and class II types were obtained from metadata supplied by the sample provider rather than from assay-based typing. Broad study findings and their caveats: Clinical and demographic metadata were provided uncurated, with the amount varying by source and participant.

TCRbeta CDR3 regions were amplified from genomic DNA using the immunoSEQ Assay, a bias-controlled multiplex PCR. From the authors' description of their analysis: The number of nucleated cells in each sample was estimated by amplification of reference gene primers within the assay. To quantify the absolute abundance of each unique TCRbeta CDR3 rearrangement, sequence reads were collapsed and filtered. For each sample, productive Simpson clonality was calculated as the square root of Simpson's diversity index across productive rearrangements. Entries here come from immuneACCESS through TCRdb and include only in-frame sequences with V and J called. Some clones fail to appear in such tables; in the studies checked, an unresolved V gene covers under half of the shortfall, and the cause of the remainder is unknown. V, J and clone size are taken as reported in that table, and D and trimming were inferred from the DNA itself. Counted in this sample were around 76,000 clones; 65% to 90% of them appeared once. The top ten clonotypes cover about 6.9% of the sample.

The CDR3 holds 13 amino acids from the cysteine to the phenylalanine. Of all the DNA, just the CDR3 is kept, 39 bases in frame from base 1. V gives up 1 base and J gives up 1 base, and the segment between their germline ends measures 4 bases. For CDR1 and CDR2, the germline V gene lists KGHSH and LQKENI. With regard to this clone: Its antigen target is currently unknown. Per-nucleotide qualities are absent, and no much larger clonotype sits a single base away.

In Seattle, one collaborating source enrolled patients while the infection was active and tracked those patients longitudinally over the course of disease. Whole blood was collected in K2EDTA tubes by collaborating institutions according to the institutions' own protocols. Collaborator samples were shipped for TCRbeta analysis as frozen whole blood, isolated PBMCs, or DNA extracted from either sample type. Material for sequencing was peripheral blood. The source of this sequence is a man younger than 45 with COVID-19, enrolled during active disease. The chain is assembled from TRBV18 and TRBJ1-1, with the D segment identity uncertain. The DNA sequence follows: TGTGCCAGCTCACCACAGCAGAACACTGAAGCTTTCTTT. This encodes CASSPQQNTEAFF. Full variable domain (CDR3 extended with the reference TRBV18 and TRBJ1-1 proteins): NAGVMQNPRHLVRRRGQEARLRCSPMKGHSHVYWYRQLPEEGLKFMVYLQKENIIDESGMPKERFSAEFPKEGPSILRIQQVVRGDSAAYFCASSPQQNTEAFFGQGTRLTVV.